Listed here is a single T cell receptor (beta chain). Its antigen is unknown. It has no much larger one-base neighbor in the sample; base qualities were not kept. CDR1 SGHTA and CDR2 FQGTGA are derived from the germline V gene. Clipping removes 5 bases from V and 9 bases from J, with 8 as the unmatched junction base count. The CDR3 runs 14 amino acids, cysteine and phenylalanine included. CDR3 DNA is the only sequence kept; it has 42 bases, read in frame from the first base. The control group consisted of approximately 10 patients who received myeloablative marrow transplants with methotrexate plus a calcineurin inhibitor and who were sampled 1 year after transplant. Peripheral blood and bone marrow mononuclear cells were isolated by Ficoll-Hypaque density centrifugation and cryopreserved. These data come from a study of T cells after posttransplantation cyclophosphamide (dated by TCRdb to 2015 to 2016). For context, the study as a whole: T cell repertoire reconstitution was tracked by TRB sequencing after myeloablative bone marrow transplantation in which posttransplantation cyclophosphamide was used as GVHD prophylaxis. Samples from about 33 PTCy-treated patients and 16 related bone marrow donors of those patients were subjected to antigen receptor sequencing. Blood from all 35 or so PTCy patients with 1-year posttransplant specimens was subjected to TRB sequencing. TRB sequencing was also done on up to about 3 additional blood samples from 2 to 5.2 years after transplant in 3 patients, and on pretransplant blood from 4 patients. Because TRA and TRB clonality were tightly correlated in fewer than 10 samples, subsequent TCR analyses were focused on TRB only. Public TRB sequences were compared against a database of over 3,600 sequences linked to responses to pathogens, tumor antigens, self-antigens and alloantigens.

TRB sequencing used genomic DNA with the immunoSEQ assay at survey resolution or the hsTCRB kit. From the authors' description of their analysis: Initial read processing used immunoSEQ software, and repertoire analyses used the LymphoSeq R package. Clonality was computed as 1 minus normalized Shannon entropy, and a Gini coefficient was also calculated for each TRB dataset. To infer phenotypes in unsorted samples, TRB sequences from sorted subsets of the recipient or donor were mapped onto unsorted samples from the same recipient. Here the immuneACCESS table is served through TCRdb, limited to in-frame sequences with V and J called. Missing clones are a known gap in these copies; in checked studies unresolved V genes cover under half, and the rest lacks a known reason. The V and J calls and clone size are taken from that table; D and trimming were inferred from the DNA. The sample profile shows about 16,000 clones; about nine tenths of them were found once. Together, the top ten hold around 4% of the sample.

Findings and caveats that apply to the study as a whole: Across around 48 patients, recipient CMV seropositivity and CMV reactivation were highly associated with TRB clonality; PTCy diversity was similar to CNI/methotrexate controls. Donor-recipient similarity was low at 1-2 months but rose over the first year, and later blood repertoires were often dominated by donor CD8+ memory clones. The TRB repertoires of T cells infiltrating skin or GI tract showed only limited overlap with the TRB repertoires of T cells in blood.

The origin of this receptor is a male patient in his 50s who received an allogeneic stem cell transplant from an unrelated donor, was CMV-positive, and had chronic GVHD only. Because of the transplant, the T cells may be the graft donor's rather than the patient's own. Sample: PBMCs, taken after an allogeneic stem cell transplant with a calcineurin inhibitor and methotrexate. The V and J genes are TRBV7-3 and TRBJ2-1; the junction holds 9 bases that match TRBD2. The CDR3 protein: CASSPGGRAGEQFF. The sequence in DNA is TGTGCCAGCAGCCCGGGCGGGAGGGCTGGTGAGCAGTTCTTC.